This is a list of T cell receptor beta chains from one sample in a study of blood T cell repertoires in COVID-19. Profiled with immunoSEQ multiplex PCR; TCRdb holds only in-frame clones, not every one. Here the sample spans under 50,000 clones, over 85% being singletons. Sequencing was performed on peripheral blood. The receptor source for this set is a man between 65 and 79 years old with active COVID-19. Both conserved end residues are part of each CDR3. The D gene is left open where the match is weak. Clone size is not always given. Where it is, it says once, few, many or a class for expanded clones.

NA	NA	TRBV28	TRBJ1-6	TGTGCCAGCAGTTTGAGTACCCTCCGCAATTCACCCCTCCACTTT	CASSLSTLRNSPLHF
NA	NA	TRBV7-8	TRBJ1-5	TGTGCCAGCAGCTTAGTAGTTTCGAGCAATCAGCCCCAGCATTTT	CASSLVVSSNQPQHF
NA	TRBD2	TRBV7-9	TRBJ2-1	TGTGCCAGCAGCTTATATAGCGGGAGGTGGAGCAATGAGCAGTTCTTC	CASSLYSGRWSNEQFF
NA	TRBD2	TRBV7-2	TRBJ2-1	TGTGCCAGCAGCCACCCGGGACTAGCCACGGGTGAGCAGTTCTTC	CASSHPGLATGEQFF
NA	TRBD1	TRBV19	TRBJ2-3	TGTGCCAGTAGTCCCTGGACAGGGGGCGAGAATACGCAGTATTTT	CASSPWTGGENTQYF
NA	NA	TRBV27	TRBJ2-2	TGTGCCAGCAGTTTAGGCGGGGCCACCGGGGAGCTGTTTTTT	CASSLGGATGELFF
NA	NA	TRBV6-2/TRBV6-3	TRBJ2-3	TGTGCCAGCAGTTACCCGGCGCTAGACGAGAGCACAGATACGCAGTATTTT	CASSYPALDESTDTQYF
NA	TRBD1	TRBV24-1	TRBJ2-1	TGTGCCACCAGTGGGGGGACAGGGGCCCGCCCTAACTACAATGAGCAGTTCTTC	CATSGGTGARPNYNEQFF
NA	NA	TRBV5-4	TRBJ1-1	TGTGCCAGCAGCTTAACCCGGGGCACTGAAGCTTTCTTT	CASSLTRGTEAFF
NA	NA	TRBV9	TRBJ1-5	TGTGCCAGGAACAGTACAGGGTTGTTCGGTGTTAGCAATCAGCCCCAGCATTTT	CARNSTGLFGVSNQPQHF
once	TRBD2	TRBV3-1/TRBV3-2	TRBJ2-1	TGTGCCAGCAGCCATAGGGGACTAGCGGGAGCCTACTCCTACAATGAGCAGTTCTTC	CASSHRGLAGAYSYNEQFF
NA	NA	TRBV9	TRBJ1-3	TGTGCCAGCAGCGTAGGTATCTCTGGAAACACCATATATTTT	CASSVGISGNTIYF
NA	TRBD2	TRBV4-3	TRBJ2-1	TGCGCCAGCAGCCCCTTCAGCGGGGGACGCTCCTACAATGAGCAGTTCTTC	CASSPFSGGRSYNEQFF
NA	NA	TRBV5-1	TRBJ1-5	TGCGCCAGCAGCTTGGACTCTGGCAATCAGCCCCAGCATTTT	CASSLDSGNQPQHF
NA	NA	TRBV15	TRBJ2-3	TGTGCCACCAGCAGACAGGGCGGCACAGATACGCAGTATTTT	CATSRQGGTDTQYF
NA	NA	TRBV6-2/TRBV6-3	TRBJ2-2	TGTGCCAGCAGTCCCCGCCTAACTAGCACCGACACCGGGGAGCTGTTTTTT	CASSPRLTSTDTGELFF
NA	NA	TRBV27	TRBJ2-2	TGTGCCAGCAGGGAGGTAGCGCGACTCGCGAACACCGGGGAGCTGTTTTTT	CASREVARLANTGELFF
NA	TRBD2	TRBV4-2	TRBJ2-7	TGTGCCAGCAGCCAAGGGGGACCGGCGGGAGGTAACTACGAGCAGTACTTC	CASSQGGPAGGNYEQYF
NA	NA	TRBV28	TRBJ2-2	TGTGCCAGCAGTCCAATACCTAAAACCGGGGAGCTGTTTTTT	CASSPIPKTGELFF
NA	NA	TRBV4-2	TRBJ2-1	TGTGCCAGCAGCTCCAGCGGAAACTACTACAATGAGCAGTTCTTC	CASSSSGNYYNEQFF
NA	TRBD2	TRBV7-9	TRBJ2-3	TGTGCCAGCAGCCCCTGGCCGGGACTAGCGGTTGGAAACACAGATACGCAGTATTTT	CASSPWPGLAVGNTDTQYF
NA	NA	TRBV30	TRBJ1-1	TGTGCCTGGAGTCGGGGTTGGATAGTCAACACTGAAGCTTTCTTT	CAWSRGWIVNTEAFF
NA	NA	TRBV6-6	TRBJ2-7	TGTGCCAGCAGTCGCGCCTACGAGCAGTACTTC	CASSRAYEQYF
NA	NA	TRBV19	TRBJ2-7	TGTGCCAGTAGCCCTGGGCGGGCCTACGAGCAGTACTTC	CASSPGRAYEQYF
NA	NA	TRBV7-9	TRBJ2-3	TGTGCCAGCAGCCTAGGGACTTCAGAGCAGTATTTT	CASSLGTSEQYF
NA	TRBD1	TRBV23-1	TRBJ2-5	TGCGCCAGCATGCAATCACAGGGGCCTCAAGAGACCCAGTACTTC	CASMQSQGPQETQYF
NA	TRBD1	TRBV28	TRBJ2-7	TGTGCCAGCAGTCGCTCCTCCGGGACAGCCTACGAGCAGTACTTC	CASSRSSGTAYEQYF